These 32 T cell receptor beta chains were sequenced from one sample in a study of blood T cells in healthy people across ages. Primers used in a second PCR of roughly 6 to 11 cycles were a sample-barcoded 5' primer and a J-beta primer mix. TCRdb processed the 5' RACE reads anew with MiXCR; each CDR3 protein has one entry. The sample comprises roughly 700,000 distinct CDR3 sequences, about 25% of which are singletons, and more than 7.5% rests with the top ten. These data were also filed under a second study, of T cells of mothers and their children.

Sequenced material: blood. Source of these receptors: a boy between 5 and 17 years old in good health.

The chain couples TRBV10-2 to TRBJ2-3; 7 positions agree with TRBD1. The V segment lost 6 bases and the J segment 2 bases; nucleotides outside the gene matches: 11. This CDR3 spans 16 amino acids. In germline, CDR1 is WSHSY, CDR2 SAAADI. The CDR3 protein is CASSHWDSLLTDTQYF. The CDR3 DNA is TGCGCCAGCAGCCATTGGGACAGCTTACTCACAGATACGCAGTATTTT.

The J gene is TRBJ2-5, the V gene TRBV29-1, with D possibly matching TRBD2 (6 bases). V was shortened by 2 bases and J by 4 bases, with 14 bases between the two germline ends. CDR1 is SQVTM and CDR2 is ANQGSEA in the germline V gene. This CDR3 is 14 amino acids long. CDR3 bases: TGCAGCGTTGAATCTAGCGCGGTTGGAGAGACCCAGTACTTC. Its translation is CSVESSAVGETQYF.

The chain joins TRBV29-1 to TRBJ2-1; 11 bases agree with TRBD2. CDR3 size: 17 residues. CDR1 is SQVTM and CDR2 is ANQGSEA in the germline V gene. Trimming cost V 6 bases and J 4 bases; bases outside gene matches: 14. CDR3 DNA: TGCAGCGTGCAAAACCCCCCCGGGACTAGCGGATACAATGAGCAGTTCTTC. Protein sequence: CSVQNPPGTSGYNEQFF.

This chain joins TRBV20-1 and TRBJ2-5; 7 nucleotides agree with TRBD1. CDR3 size: 15 residues. In germline, CDR1 is DFQATT, CDR2 SNEGSKA (reference sequence). V shed 7 bases, J shed 0 bases, and the junction held 11 bases outside the gene matches. In nucleotides, the CDR3 is TGCAGTGTTTCCCCGGGACAGAAAAACCAAGAGACCCAGTACTTC. Its protein is CSVSPGQKNQETQYF.

V gene TRBV7-3 combines with J gene TRBJ2-5, with 11 positions matching TRBD1. The CDR3 extends over 15 amino acids. Germline-derived CDR1 and CDR2 are SGHTA and FQGTGA. J gave up 11 bases and V 1 base, and 9 bases lay outside the gene matches. The CDR3 is CASSLIIGTGGEQYF. The CDR3 region has the DNA TGTGCCAGCAGCTTAATCATCGGGACAGGGGGGGAGCAGTACTTC.

In its sample, this clonotype was seen a few times. J is TRBJ2-1 and V is TRBV2; D may correspond to TRBD1 or TRBD2 (5 bases each). The V gene's germline CDR1 is SNHLY and CDR2 FYNNEI. V was trimmed by 3 bases and J by 8 bases, leaving 14 bases between them. CDR3 length: 14 amino acids. The CDR3 sequence: CASSDGQGRDEQFF. The CDR3 bases are TGTGCCAGCAGTGATGGTCAGGGACGCGATGAGCAGTTCTTC. Full variable domain (missing parts from reference TRBV2 and TRBJ2-1): EPEVTQTPSHQVTQMGQEVILRCVPISNHLYFYWYRQILGQKVEFLVSFYNNEISEKSEIFDDQFSVERPDGSNFTLKIRSTKLEDSAMYFCASSDGQGRDEQFFGPGTRLTVL.

This clonotype has only a few counts. The chain couples TRBV7-8 to TRBJ2-5; D is undetermined. V dropped 1 base and J dropped 6 bases, with 6 bases sitting between them. The CDR3 sequence is 12 residues long. The germline CDR1 and CDR2 sequences are SGHVS and FQNEAQ. CDR3: CASSLESQTQYF. The CDR3 nucleotides are TGTGCCAGCAGCTTAGAGTCCCAGACCCAGTACTTC.

This clonotype was detected a few times. The chain links TRBV20-1 to TRBJ1-4; 8 bases fit TRBD1. J lost 4 bases, V lost 6 bases, and 4 bases had no gene match. Germline-derived CDR1 and CDR2 are DFQATT and SNEGSKA (reference sequence). This CDR3 contains 13 residues. CDR3 residues: CSAPTGVNEKLFF. DNA of the CDR3: TGCAGTGCCCCGACAGGGGTTAATGAAAAACTGTTTTTT.

The CDR3 sequence is CASSQGEGLASRTQYF. The CDR3 DNA follows: TGTGCCAGCAGCCAAGGGGAGGGCCTAGCATCAAGGACGCAGTATTTT. V is TRBV4-2 and J is TRBJ2-3, with 7 bases that match TRBD2. J lost 9 bases, V lost 1 base, and 13 bases had no gene match. Germline values: CDR1 LGHNA, CDR2 YNFKEQ. The CDR3 is 16 amino acids.

This clonotype has a handful of counts. The rearrangement joins TRBV6-1 to TRBJ2-1; 11 bases line up with TRBD1. CDR1 and CDR2 from the germline V gene are MNHNS and SASEGT. The ends lost 6 bases at V and 12 bases at J; junction bases unmatched: 10. The CDR3 is made up of 14 amino acids. The CDR3 DNA follows: TGTGCCAGCAGGGGACAGGGGGACACAATGAGGCAGTTCTTC. Protein: CASRGQGDTMRQFF.

The chain links TRBV28 to TRBJ2-5, with TRBD1 matching 8 bases. V lost 5 bases to trimming and J lost 5 bases; unmatched junction nucleotides: 7. CDR1 and CDR2 (germline): MDHEN, SYDVKM. CDR3 size: 14 residues. CDR3 in DNA: TGTGCCAGCAGTCCCTACAGGGGGAGCGAGACCCAGTACTTC. Translation gives CASSPYRGSETQYF.

This clonotype was observed a few times. The chain joins TRBV6-2 or TRBV6-3 to TRBJ2-5; no clear D gene. The J call may be mistaken, given a closer DNA end match to TRBJ2-7. The CDR3 extends over 14 amino acids. CDR1 MNHEY and CDR2 SVGEGT come from the germline V gene. The CDR3 sequence is CASSSIRTLYEQYF. CDR3 nucleotide sequence: TGTGCCAGCAGTTCGATCCGGACCCTCTACGAGCAGTACTTC.

This chain joins TRBV13 and TRBJ1-6; TRBD1 agrees at 9 bases. This CDR3 comprises 19 residues. Germline-derived CDR1 and CDR2 are PRHDT and FYEKMQ (reference sequence). Losses at the gene ends were 1 base for V and 7 bases for J; bases not matched to a gene: 14. The CDR3 nucleotides read TGTGCCAGCAGCTTAGCGGGACAGGGTGACTTGCACCGAAATTCACCCCTCCACTTT. Its translation: CASSLAGQGDLHRNSPLHF.

The chain uses TRBV29-1 and TRBJ1-1; 9 bases fit TRBD1. J was trimmed by 4 bases and V by 7 bases; bases with no gene match: 4. The CDR3 loop spans 12 amino acids. Germline V lookup: CDR1 SQVTM, CDR2 ANQGSEA. The chain's CDR3 is CSGLTGGTEAFF. Here the CDR3 DNA reads TGCAGCGGCCTGACAGGGGGCACTGAAGCTTTCTTT.

This clonotype has a handful of counts. CDR3 sequence reads: CATSDGWGDEQYF. Written as DNA, the CDR3 is TGTGCCACCAGTGATGGGTGGGGGGACGAGCAGTACTTC. This chain joins TRBV24-1 and TRBJ2-5, with a possible D match to TRBD2 (6 bases). The end of the DNA aligns better with TRBJ2-7, so the J call may be wrong. This CDR3 comprises 13 residues. In germline, CDR1 is KGHDR, CDR2 SFDVKD.

The chain combines TRBV29-1 with TRBJ1-2; no firm D call. V lost 5 bases to trimming and J lost 0 bases, with 10 bases between them. Germline CDR1 is SQVTM and CDR2 is ANQGSEA. The CDR3 sequence is 13 residues long. The CDR3 reads CSVSTDTNYGYTF. CDR3 nucleotides: TGCAGCGTTTCGACGGATACTAACTATGGCTACACCTTC.

In this sample, this clonotype turned up a few times. This rearrangement joins TRBV6-5 to TRBJ1-2; D is ambiguous. The CDR3 has 13 amino acids. Trimming took off 7 bases at V and 1 base at J, with 10 bases between the two ends. Germline assignment: CDR1 MNHEY and CDR2 SVGAGI. CDR3 residues: CASTLGFNYGYTF. Written as DNA, the CDR3 is TGTGCCAGCACCTTAGGGTTTAACTATGGCTACACCTTC.

There are a few counts of this clonotype. Sequence at one end of the junction differs from germline and may be a read error. The chain links TRBV11-2 to TRBJ2-5, with 7 bases aligning to TRBD1. Germline assignment: CDR1 SGHAT and CDR2 FQNNGV. The CDR3 runs 13 residues. The CDR3 nucleotides are TGTGCCAGCAGCCCGTGGACAGGACAGACCCGGTACTTC. This translates into CASSPWTGQTRYF.

The V gene is TRBV4-3, the J gene TRBJ2-3; TRBD1 is a possible D gene (5 bases). The CDR3 loop spans 16 amino acids. V lost 0 bases to trimming and J lost 1 base, with 11 bases between them. The germline gives CDR1 LGHNA, CDR2 YSLEER. This CDR3 reads CASSQDLQGGTDTQYF. The CDR3 DNA follows: TGCGCCAGCAGCCAAGATCTCCAGGGTGGCACAGATACGCAGTATTTT.

V is TRBV7-2 and J is TRBJ1-6; 8 bases line up with TRBD1. Germline V gives CDR1 SGHTA, CDR2 FQGNSA. This CDR3 is 15 amino acids long. After removal of 3 bases from V and 7 bases from J, the junction contained 5 bases not matched to a gene. This CDR3 is CASSLVTGENSPLHF. The CDR3 DNA sequence: TGTGCCAGCAGCTTGGTGACAGGGGAAAATTCACCCCTCCACTTT.

This clonotype has a handful of counts. This chain joins TRBV28 and TRBJ2-1; 7 bases fit TRBD2. This CDR3 is built from 14 residues. Trimming removed 5 bases from V and 5 bases from J; junction bases left unmatched: 6. Germline V lookup: CDR1 MDHEN, CDR2 SYDVKM. The CDR3 region is CASSPSGPNNEQFF. In DNA form, the CDR3 reads TGTGCCAGCAGTCCTAGCGGACCCAACAATGAGCAGTTCTTC.

The gene calls are TRBV18 and TRBJ2-4; 7 positions match TRBD1. Germline CDR1 is KGHSH and CDR2 is LQKENI. This CDR3 is 13 amino acids long. The trim removed 3 bases at V and 11 bases at J, leaving 7 bases unmatched. For the CDR3, the DNA is TGTGCCAGCTCACCGCCGGGACAGAATGTTCAGTACTTC. It translates to CASSPPGQNVQYF.

The chain carries TRBV20-1 and TRBJ2-7, with 7 bases aligning to TRBD2. Germline lookup yields CDR1 DFQATT and CDR2 SNEGSKA (reference sequence). Trimming removed 4 bases from V and 2 bases from J; junction bases left unmatched: 11. This CDR3 is 15 amino acids long. The CDR3 is CSAINQWRGTYEQYF. DNA of the CDR3: TGCAGTGCTATCAACCAGTGGCGGGGGACCTACGAGCAGTACTTC.

This clonotype showed up just a few times. The V and J genes are TRBV4-3 and TRBJ2-5; 8 nucleotides align to TRBD2. The CDR3 loop spans 17 amino acids. Germline V gene data show CDR1 as LGHNA and CDR2 as YSLEER. V shed 0 bases and J 2 bases; nucleotides not matched to a gene: 8. The CDR3 region has the DNA TGCGCCAGCAGCCAAGATGGAGTAGCGGGGTATCAAGAGACCCAGTACTTC. As protein: CASSQDGVAGYQETQYF.

The table lists this clonotype with a few counts. The V and J genes are TRBV3-1 and TRBJ2-7; D ambiguous. Between the trimmed V and J ends, which lost 5 bases and 2 bases, there was a span of 22 bases. CDR1 and CDR2 from the germline V gene are LGHDT and YNNKEL (reference sequence). The CDR3 covers 17 residues. The CDR3 protein is CASSEGPRIHPTYEQYF. The CDR3 nucleotides read TGTGCCAGCAGCGAAGGCCCTCGGATCCACCCCACCTACGAGCAGTACTTC.

The chain is built from TRBV29-1 and TRBJ2-5, with 16 bases aligning to TRBD2. Trimming removed 6 bases from V and 5 bases from J; junction bases left unmatched: 12. CDR3 length: 17 residues. Germline-derived CDR1 and CDR2 are SQVTM and ANQGSEA. DNA for the CDR3: TGCAGCGTGGGACTAGCGGGGGGGCCGATTGGTTTGGAGACCCAGTACTTC. Amino acid sequence: CSVGLAGGPIGLETQYF.

This clonotype has just a few counts. The genes are TRBV7-9 and TRBJ1-2; D gene unclear. The V end was cut by 2 bases, the J end by 4 bases, with 8 bases between. This CDR3 contains 13 residues. Germline CDR1 reads SEHNR; CDR2 reads FQNEAQ (reference sequence). The CDR3 sequence: CASSLPMGYGYTF. The CDR3 region has the DNA TGTGCCAGCAGCTTACCGATGGGCTATGGCTACACCTTC.

This chain links TRBV10-3 with TRBJ2-3; no clear D. The CDR3 has 16 residues. Trimming shortened V by 3 bases and J by 0 bases, and 13 bases separated the two germline ends. CDR1 is ENHRY, CDR2 SYGVKD, per germline. CDR3 nucleotides: TGTGCCATCAGTGATCTGCATAGATCTAGCACAGATACGCAGTATTTT. Amino acid sequence: CAISDLHRSSTDTQYF.

Comments on this clonotype: Its ends do not fully match the called genes, so a read error is possible. The chain recombines TRBV6-5 with TRBJ2-5; 7 bases fit TRBD2. The CDR3 consists of 14 residues. Germline V lookup: CDR1 MNHEY, CDR2 SVGAGI. Written as DNA, the CDR3 is TGTGCCAGCGCGGCTAGCGGTTACCAAGAGGCCCAGTACTTC. This gives the protein CASAASGYQEAQYF.

This clonotype was counted only a few times. This chain joins TRBV6-2 or TRBV6-3 and TRBJ1-1, with D hard to call. Trimming took 0 bases from V and 11 from J, leaving 7 bases between them. Germline assignment: CDR1 MNHEY and CDR2 SVGEGT. The CDR3 is 11 residues long. CDR3 residues: CASSYSTGAFF. The CDR3 DNA sequence: TGTGCCAGCAGTTACTCGACCGGGGCTTTCTTT.

The CDR3 region is CASSLEGWDEAFF. CDR3 nucleotide sequence: TGTGCCAGCAGCTTAGAAGGGTGGGATGAAGCTTTCTTT. This rearrangement joins TRBV7-2 to TRBJ1-1; D is ambiguous. The CDR3 is 13 residues long. V was clipped by 1 base and J by 7 bases, with 10 bases between them. CDR1 and CDR2 (germline): SGHTA, FQGNSA.

The rearrangement joins TRBV27 to TRBJ2-1; 9 positions agree with TRBD1. Per the germline V gene, CDR1 is MNHEY and CDR2 is SMNVEV (reference sequence). The J segment lost 9 bases and the V segment lost 6 bases, leaving 12 bases of the junction unmatched. This CDR3 contains 15 residues. CDR3 coding DNA: TGTGCCAGCAGCACAATTACAGGGGGCAGGGCTGAGCAGTTCTTC. It translates to CASSTITGGRAEQFF.